Below, 25 T cell receptor beta chains from the same sample are listed, as sequenced in a study of T cell responses to AZD1222 COVID-19 vaccine. The assay was immunoSEQ multiplex PCR, and TCRdb's table has in-frame clones only and misses some. The data hold over 60,000 clones, with more than 75% observed a single time. The sequenced sample was peripheral blood, obtained on day 0 of AZD1222 vaccination. The origin of the receptors is an adult in good health.

J is TRBJ1-2 and V is TRBV5-6, with 7 positions matching TRBD1. This CDR3 has 14 amino acids. Losses at the gene ends were 5 bases for V and 8 bases for J; bases not matched to a gene: 12. Per the germline V gene, CDR1 is SGHDT and CDR2 is YYEEEE. CDR3 region: CASRGLSRDRGYTF. The CDR3, as DNA: TGTGCCAGCAGGGGATTGTCCCGGGACAGAGGCTACACCTTC.

The chain has TRBV4-3 and TRBJ2-1, with D possibly TRBD2 on 6 matching bases. CDR1 is LGHNA, CDR2 YSLEER, per germline. The CDR3 sequence is 14 residues long. Trimming left V 4 bases short and J 5 bases short, with 12 bases between. DNA of the CDR3: TGCGCCAGCAGCCCGCGGGGAGGCCACAATGAGCAGTTCTTC. Protein: CASSPRGGHNEQFF.

J is TRBJ1-6 and V is TRBV7-9; 7 bases map to TRBD1. V lost 4 bases, J lost 0 bases, and 9 bases stayed unmatched. CDR3 length: 18 amino acids. Germline lookup yields CDR1 SEHNR and CDR2 FQNEAQ (reference sequence). The CDR3 here is CASSSRVRDSSYNSPLHF. Written as DNA, the CDR3 is TGTGCCAGCAGCTCAAGGGTCCGGGACAGCTCCTATAATTCACCCCTCCACTTT.

The CDR3 sequence is CASSVDWLPGELFF. CDR3 bases: TGTGCCAGCAGCGTAGATTGGTTGCCCGGGGAGCTGTTTTTT. The chain joins TRBV9 to TRBJ2-2; D is unresolved. There are 14 residues in the CDR3. Germline V gene sequence: CDR1 SGDLS, CDR2 YYNGEE. V lost 0 bases, J lost 6 bases, and 9 bases lay in between.

This clone was picked up one time. This chain uses TRBV7-9 with TRBJ1-2; D uncertain. Trimming shortened V by 6 bases and J by 4 bases, and 12 bases separated the two germline ends. CDR3 size: 13 residues. CDR1 and CDR2 from the germline V gene are SEHNR and FQNEAQ (reference sequence). CDR3 sequence reads: CASSQQPRYGYTF. The CDR3 bases are TGTGCCAGCAGTCAACAGCCGCGCTATGGCTACACCTTC.

The rearrangement uses TRBV19 and TRBJ1-4, with TRBD1 matching 8 bases. Trimming cost V 0 bases and J 8 bases; bases outside gene matches: 8. CDR1 is LNHDA, CDR2 SQIVND, per germline (reference sequence). This CDR3 has 16 residues. CDR3: CASSIDLTGEGEKLFF. CDR3 bases: TGTGCCAGTAGTATAGATCTGACAGGGGAAGGCGAAAAACTGTTTTTT.

The chain is built from TRBV6-5 and TRBJ2-3, with no clear D. There are 13 residues in the CDR3. V gave up 6 bases and J gave up 1 base, with 8 bases separating them. Per the germline V gene, CDR1 is MNHEY and CDR2 is SVGAGI. The CDR3 loop is CASRMLGTDTQYF. CDR3 in DNA: TGTGCCAGCAGAATGTTGGGCACAGATACGCAGTATTTT.

This chain uses TRBV19 with TRBJ2-3, with D perhaps matching TRBD2 (6 bases). This CDR3 region has 15 residues. Looked up from germline, CDR1 is LNHDA and CDR2 is SQIVND (reference sequence). Deletions cut 10 bases from V and 6 bases from J, with 23 bases between. As DNA, the CDR3 is TGTGCCACTAAAGCCGGGACTTGGGCGTCGGATACGCAGTATTTT. Translated: CATKAGTWASDTQYF. Combining the CDR3 with reference TRBV19 and TRBJ2-3 gives the whole variable domain DGGITQSPKYLFRKEGQNVTLSCEQNLNHDAMYWYRQDPGQGLRLIYYSQIVNDFQKGDIAEGYSVSREKKESFPLTVTSAQKNPTAFYLCATKAGTWASDTQYFGPGTRLTVL.

This chain uses TRBV29-1 with TRBJ1-2; 11 bases are a match to TRBD1. Germline CDR1 reads SQVTM; CDR2 reads ANQGSEA. The CDR3 is 12 residues long. J lost 7 bases, V lost 4 bases, and 2 bases had no gene match. In DNA, the CDR3 is TGCAGCGTTGGGGACAGGGGGATTGGCTACACCTTC. Translation: CSVGDRGIGYTF.

The chain employs TRBV7-9 and TRBJ1-5; TRBD1 matches 8 bases. The CDR3 runs to 13 residues. Germline CDR1 reads SEHNR; CDR2 reads FQNEAQ (reference sequence). V lost 5 bases, J lost 4 bases, and 1 base stayed unmatched. In DNA form, the CDR3 reads TGTGCCAGCAGCCGGACAGGGAATCAGCCCCAGCATTTT. It translates to CASSRTGNQPQHF.

This chain connects TRBV30 to TRBJ2-3; 10 nucleotides agree with TRBD2. V lost 1 base to trimming and J lost 4 bases; unmatched junction nucleotides: 5. Germline CDR1 reads GTSNPN; CDR2 reads SVGIG (reference sequence). The CDR3 is 15 amino acids. In DNA form, the CDR3 reads TGTGCCTGGAGTGCCTTAGCGGGGGGCTCAGATACGCAGTATTTT. It translates to CAWSALAGGSDTQYF.

This chain connects TRBV29-1 to TRBJ1-2; 7 positions agree with TRBD1. V dropped 6 bases and J dropped 8; count of bases not matched to a gene: 6. The V gene's germline CDR1 is SQVTM and CDR2 ANQGSEA. The CDR3 length is 11 residues. CDR3 in amino acids: CSVGQRQGYTF. In nucleotides, the CDR3 is TGCAGCGTGGGACAGCGGCAAGGCTACACCTTC.

In this sample, this clone turned up once. V is TRBV19 and J is TRBJ2-7; D possibly corresponds to TRBD1 (5 bases). Germline lookup yields CDR1 LNHDA and CDR2 SQIVND (reference sequence). The germline V and J ends were trimmed by 3 bases and 3 bases, with 6 bases remaining between them. This CDR3 region has 12 residues. CDR3 sequence: CASSIQGYEQYF. The DNA of the CDR3 is TGTGCCAGTAGTATTCAGGGCTACGAGCAGTACTTC.

The chain recombines TRBV3-1 (or the pseudogene TRBV3-2) with TRBJ2-2, with TRBD1 matching 7 bases. The V and J ends lost 3 bases and 6 bases, in that order; junction bases with no gene match: 4. The CDR3 sequence is 14 residues long. Germline assignment: CDR1 LGHDT and CDR2 YNNKEL (reference sequence). The CDR3 bases are TGTGCCAGCAGCCACTTAGACAGGGCCGGGGAGCTGTTTTTT. Translation: CASSHLDRAGELFF.

The chain joins TRBV24-1 to TRBJ2-1; 8 nucleotides agree with TRBD1. CDR1 is KGHDR, CDR2 SFDVKD, per germline. J gave up 4 bases and V 4 bases, and 5 bases lay outside the gene matches. CDR3 length: 15 amino acids. CDR3 region: CATSEGQGRYNEQFF. Here the CDR3 DNA reads TGTGCCACCAGTGAAGGACAGGGCAGGTACAATGAGCAGTTCTTC.

This rearrangement joins TRBV30 to TRBJ2-7; D possibly matches TRBD1 or TRBD2 (5 bases each). This CDR3 comprises 13 residues. Germline assignment: CDR1 GTSNPN and CDR2 SVGIG (reference sequence). V was cut by 4 bases and J by 0 bases, with 10 bases left in between. CDR3 amino acids: CAWTPGSSYEQYF. The CDR3 region has the DNA TGTGCCTGGACCCCAGGGAGCTCCTACGAGCAGTACTTC.

V and J are TRBV5-1 and TRBJ2-1; D is ambiguous. This CDR3 spans 14 amino acids. Trimming stripped 4 bases from V and 5 bases from J, with 13 bases between. Germline V gene lookup returns CDR1 SGHRS and CDR2 YFSETQ. CDR3 bases: TGCGCCAGCAGCCCCCGGCTGGGTAACAATGAGCAGTTCTTC. This translates into CASSPRLGNNEQFF.

The chain couples TRBV6-6 to TRBJ2-1; 8 bases map to TRBD1. V dropped 2 bases and J dropped 2; count of bases not matched to a gene: 2. Germline CDR1 MNHNY, CDR2 SVGAGI (reference sequence). The CDR3 extends over 15 amino acids. CDR3 nucleotide sequence: TGTGCCAGCAGTTACGGACAGGGACCCTACAATGAGCAGTTCTTC. Encoded protein: CASSYGQGPYNEQFF.

This chain joins TRBV2 and TRBJ1-6; D unresolved. Germline V gene sequence: CDR1 SNHLY, CDR2 FYNNEI. V was cut by 6 bases and J by 10 bases, with 13 bases left in between. CDR3 length: 13 residues. The CDR3 sequence: CASSSGNYSPLHF. The CDR3 nucleotides are TGTGCCAGCAGCTCCGGGAACTACTCACCCCTCCACTTT.

The CDR3 bases are TGTGCCAGCAGTTACTCCGGCTACCGCCAAGAGACCCAGTACTTC. It is translated as CASSYSGYRQETQYF. The chain joins TRBV6-5 to TRBJ2-5; no clear D. The CDR3 runs to 15 residues. CDR1 is MNHEY and CDR2 is SVGAGI in the germline V gene. Trimming removed 0 bases from V and 1 base from J, with 9 bases in between.

The V gene is TRBV19, the J gene TRBJ2-3; D possibly corresponds to TRBD2 (6 bases). CDR1 LNHDA and CDR2 SQIVND come from the germline V gene (reference sequence). V was trimmed by 5 bases and J by 4 bases, leaving 16 bases between them. The CDR3 has 15 amino acids. The CDR3 DNA is TGTGCCAGTAGTGATCTAGCGATTGCTCCAGATACGCAGTATTTT. Its protein product is CASSDLAIAPDTQYF.

The chain employs TRBV4-1 and TRBJ2-1; D is unclear. CDR1 is MGHRA, CDR2 YSYEKL, per germline. Trimming stripped 0 bases from V and 10 bases from J, with 19 bases between. The CDR3 totals 16 residues. The CDR3 bases are TGCGCCAGCAGCCAAGATAGGCGATCTATCCGTCTCGAGCAGTTCTTC. It encodes CASSQDRRSIRLEQFF.

The rearrangement uses TRBV16 and TRBJ2-7; no definite D call. This CDR3 region has 15 residues. Germline assignment: CDR1 KGHSY and CDR2 FQNENV. V was cut by 5 bases and J by 5 bases, with 19 bases left in between. CDR3 amino acids: CASSDQAGPIHEQYF. The CDR3 DNA follows: TGTGCCAGCAGCGATCAAGCCGGACCCATCCACGAGCAGTACTTC.

The CDR3 region is CASSDLDRPYEQYF. CDR3 in DNA: TGTGCCAGCAGTGACCTGGACAGGCCCTACGAGCAGTACTTC. The V call is TRBV6-1, the J call TRBJ2-7; TRBD1 agrees at 7 bases. From germline, CDR1 is MNHNS and CDR2 SASEGT. The CDR3 runs to 14 residues. V lost 3 bases and J lost 2; bases outside the gene matches: 4.

The V and J genes are TRBV7-9 and TRBJ2-7; tentative D call: TRBD1 (6 bases). The CDR3 contains 13 residues. V was clipped by 5 bases and J by 2 bases, with 10 bases between them. CDR1 SEHNR and CDR2 FQNEAQ come from the germline V gene (reference sequence). CDR3 sequence: CASSHRATYEQYF. CDR3 in DNA: TGTGCCAGCAGCCACAGGGCTACCTACGAGCAGTACTTC.